Below, one T cell receptor beta chain is given with its context. The data are from a study of blood T cell repertoires in COVID-19. Study in general: Italy, Spain and the United States were the sources of the convalescent and acute COVID-19 samples.

Germline V gene data show CDR1 as SGDLS and CDR2 as YYNGEE. V lost 0 bases to trimming and J lost 2 bases, with 21 bases between them. This CDR3 spans 19 amino acids. This table comes from immunoSEQ multiplex PCR, and its TCRdb copy is limited to in-frame clones, with some not included. Of 50,000 to 85,000 clones in the sample, about four fifths were seen once. This rearrangement joins TRBV9 to TRBJ1-5; no reliable D call. This TCR was sampled from a human donor in a cohort sampled during active COVID-19. Sequenced: peripheral blood. Here the CDR3 DNA reads TGTGCCAGCAGCGTAGCAGGCAGAGTCCCGCTGGATGGCAATCAGCCCCAGCATTTT. Translating gives CASSVAGRVPLDGNQPQHF.